Listed below are T cell receptor beta chains from one sample, sequenced in a study of graft-versus-host responses after intestinal transplantation. This table comes from immunoSEQ multiplex PCR, and its TCRdb copy is limited to in-frame clones, with some not included. The sample includes 85,000 to 90,000 clones, around 90% of them seen just once. These receptors' antigens are unknown. The material was unstimulated CD4+ T cells sorted from spleen or lymph node cells, obtained before transplant. These receptors were collected from a human donor who was the organ donor for an intestinal transplant. Both conserved end residues are part of each CDR3. Fields, in order: D gene, clone size, V gene, J gene, CDR3 protein, CDR3 DNA. A D gene is named only where the DNA matches it firmly. The size field is filled for only some rows; it gives once, few, many or a size class.

TRBD1	-	TRBV27	TRBJ2-7	CASSWRDRGYEQYF	TGTGCCAGCAGTTGGCGGGACAGGGGCTACGAGCAGTACTTC
-	-	TRBV18	TRBJ1-2	CASSAGTPNLGGYTF	TGTGCCAGCTCGGCCGGGACACCTAATTTGGGAGGCTACACCTTC
TRBD1	-	TRBV10-1	TRBJ2-5	CASSRDSQETQYF	TGCGCCAGCAGTAGGGACAGCCAAGAGACCCAGTACTTC
TRBD1	-	TRBV6-7	TRBJ1-6	CASSPPTGTGASGGNSPLHF	TGTGCCAGCAGTCCCCCCACCGGGACAGGGGCCTCAGGGGGTAATTCACCCCTCCACTTT
TRBD2	-	TRBV11-2	TRBJ2-7	CASSLQLAGAFAYEQYF	TGTGCCAGCAGCTTACAGCTAGCGGGAGCCTTCGCCTACGAGCAGTACTTC
-	once	TRBV1	TRBJ2-3	CTSSQVGSGVVFDTQYF	TGCACCAGCAGCCAAGTTGGGTCAGGGGTTGTATTTGATACGCAGTATTTT
-	-	TRBV5-5	TRBJ2-7	CASSLTVAANYEQYF	TGTGCCAGCAGCTTGACGGTGGCGGCAAACTACGAGCAGTACTTC
TRBD1	-	TRBV27	TRBJ1-2	CASSYTHRGQNGYTF	TGTGCCAGCAGTTATACCCACAGGGGGCAGAATGGCTACACCTTC
TRBD1	few	TRBV4-1	TRBJ2-7	CASSPPDRAYEQYF	TGCGCCAGCAGCCCCCCGGACAGGGCCTACGAGCAGTACTTC
TRBD1	once	TRBV11-2	TRBJ2-7	CASSLDQQGTREQYF	TGTGCCAGCAGCTTAGATCAACAGGGGACGCGCGAGCAGTACTTC
TRBD1	-	TRBV9	TRBJ1-6	CASSDRTGNNSPLHF	TGTGCCAGCAGCGACCGGACAGGGAATAATTCACCCCTCCACTTT
-	-	TRBV29-1	TRBJ1-2	CSTRGANGYTF	TGCAGCACCCGGGGGGCGAATGGCTACACCTTC
-	-	TRBV2	TRBJ1-6	CASSEGTVWSPLHF	TGTGCCAGCAGTGAAGGGACAGTCTGGTCACCCCTCCACTTT
TRBD1	-	TRBV5-1	TRBJ1-4	CASGDRALGEKLFF	TGCGCCAGCGGTGACAGGGCGCTAGGTGAAAAACTGTTTTTT
-	-	TRBV15	TRBJ2-7	CATSRDLSSSEQYF	TGTGCCACCAGCAGAGATCTGTCTAGCAGCGAGCAGTACTTC
-	-	TRBV29-1	TRBJ1-1	CSVDRLNTEAFF	TGCAGCGTGGACAGATTGAACACTGAAGCTTTCTTT
-	once	TRBV10-3	TRBJ2-5	CAISQVLGQSGNGTPRRETQYF	TGTGCCATCAGCCAAGTCCTAGGACAGTCCGGGAACGGGACCCCTAGGAGGGAGACCCAGTACTTC
TRBD1	-	TRBV10-1	TRBJ2-7	CASSSRGRGEQYF	TGCGCCAGCAGTAGCAGGGGGCGCGGCGAGCAGTACTTC
-	once	TRBV6-1	TRBJ1-6	CASTFRDWDSPLHF	TGTGCCAGCACTTTCCGGGACTGGGATTCACCCCTCCACTTT
TRBD2	-	TRBV7-8	TRBJ2-3	CASSFLTSGGSRVRTQYF	TGTGCCAGCAGCTTCTTAACTAGCGGGGGGTCCCGGGTCAGGACGCAGTATTTT
TRBD1	-	TRBV7-9	TRBJ2-7	CASSLGTGGGWYEQYF	TGTGCCAGCAGCTTAGGGACAGGGGGGGGGTGGTACGAGCAGTACTTC
TRBD1	-	TRBV5-1	TRBJ1-3	CASSLLQGDTIYF	TGCGCCAGCAGCTTGCTGCAGGGGGACACCATATATTTT
-	-	TRBV20-1	TRBJ2-1	CSARTVNEQFF	TGCAGTGCTAGGACTGTCAATGAGCAGTTCTTC
-	-	TRBV30	TRBJ1-1	CAWSKRGSWLSEAFF	TGTGCCTGGAGTAAGAGGGGGTCGTGGCTGTCGGAAGCTTTCTTT
TRBD1	-	TRBV11-2	TRBJ1-4	CASSLDGTGWEKLFF	TGTGCCAGCAGCTTAGATGGGACAGGTTGGGAAAAACTGTTTTTT
TRBD1	-	TRBV7-2	TRBJ1-4	CASSHLPGQGGYEKLFF	TGTGCCAGCAGCCATCTACCGGGACAGGGGGGTTATGAAAAACTGTTTTTT
TRBD1	-	TRBV6-1	TRBJ2-1	CAGGQGANEQFF	TGTGCCGGTGGACAGGGGGCAAATGAGCAGTTCTTC
TRBD1	-	TRBV9	TRBJ1-5	CVKRDRECSASNQPQHF	TGTGTGAAGAGGGACAGGGAGTGTTCGGCGTCCAATCAGCCCCAGCATTTT
-	-	TRBV28	TRBJ1-2	CASSPSDYGYTF	TGTGCCAGCAGTCCCTCGGACTATGGCTACACCTTC
-	-	TRBV5-1	TRBJ1-5	CASSLDYNQPQHF	TGCGCCAGCAGCCTGGACTATAATCAGCCCCAGCATTTT
TRBD1	few	TRBV5-6	TRBJ1-1	CASSLGTGNSEAFF	TGTGCCAGCAGCTTGGGGACAGGGAATTCTGAAGCTTTCTTT
-	-	TRBV11-3	TRBJ2-1	CASSSQTAGDEQFF	TGTGCCAGCAGCTCCCAAACTGCAGGGGATGAGCAGTTCTTC
-	-	TRBV10-3	TRBJ2-3	CAISGVGGDTDTQYF	TGTGCCATCAGTGGGGTCGGCGGGGACACAGATACGCAGTATTTT
-	-	TRBV6-1	TRBJ2-1	CASKITTFYNEQFF	TGTGCCAGCAAGATAACTACCTTTTACAATGAGCAGTTCTTC
-	-	TRBV14	TRBJ1-3	CASSRERTGNGNTIYF	TGTGCCAGCAGCCGAGAACGTACAGGAAATGGAAACACCATATATTTT
TRBD2	-	TRBV2	TRBJ2-2	CASSGTSGRLDTGELFF	TGTGCCAGCAGTGGGACTAGCGGGAGACTGGACACCGGGGAGCTGTTTTTT
-	-	TRBV6-1	TRBJ2-5	CASSGPRGFWTQYF	TGTGCCAGCAGTGGCCCCCGGGGTTTCTGGACCCAGTACTTC
-	-	TRBV19	TRBJ1-5	CASQGLVNQPQHF	TGTGCCAGTCAGGGTCTGGTCAATCAGCCCCAGCATTTT
-	-	TRBV28	TRBJ1-1	CASSSFRMNTEAFF	TGTGCCAGCAGTTCCTTTAGAATGAACACTGAAGCTTTCTTT
TRBD1	once	TRBV7-3	TRBJ1-1	CASSPKGGDRKGAAFF	TGTGCCAGCAGCCCAAAGGGAGGGGACAGGAAAGGTGCGGCTTTCTTT
-	-	TRBV5-1	TRBJ2-7	CASKSTGTPNWGYYEQYF	TGCGCCAGTAAGAGTACCGGGACACCGAACTGGGGATACTACGAGCAGTACTTC
-	few	TRBV5-1	TRBJ1-4	CASSFSVLLFF	TGCGCCAGCAGCTTCTCGGTCTTGCTGTTTTTT
TRBD1	-	TRBV6-6	TRBJ2-7	CASRSTGAGEQYF	TGTGCCAGCAGATCGACAGGGGCGGGCGAGCAGTACTTC
-	-	TRBV14	TRBJ2-5	CASSPLLGVSETQYF	TGTGCCAGCAGCCCCCTATTGGGCGTGTCAGAGACCCAGTACTTC
-	-	TRBV11-3	TRBJ2-1	CASSLGQGEVNEQFF	TGTGCCAGCAGCTTAGGGCAGGGGGAGGTCAATGAGCAGTTCTTC
TRBD1	-	TRBV30	TRBJ2-2	CAWTWDRGLSIAGELFF	TGTGCCTGGACATGGGACAGGGGTTTAAGTATAGCCGGGGAGCTGTTTTTT
TRBD1	once	TRBV5-1	TRBJ1-1	CASSIDGQGNTEAFF	TGCGCCAGCAGCATAGATGGACAGGGGAACACTGAAGCTTTCTTT